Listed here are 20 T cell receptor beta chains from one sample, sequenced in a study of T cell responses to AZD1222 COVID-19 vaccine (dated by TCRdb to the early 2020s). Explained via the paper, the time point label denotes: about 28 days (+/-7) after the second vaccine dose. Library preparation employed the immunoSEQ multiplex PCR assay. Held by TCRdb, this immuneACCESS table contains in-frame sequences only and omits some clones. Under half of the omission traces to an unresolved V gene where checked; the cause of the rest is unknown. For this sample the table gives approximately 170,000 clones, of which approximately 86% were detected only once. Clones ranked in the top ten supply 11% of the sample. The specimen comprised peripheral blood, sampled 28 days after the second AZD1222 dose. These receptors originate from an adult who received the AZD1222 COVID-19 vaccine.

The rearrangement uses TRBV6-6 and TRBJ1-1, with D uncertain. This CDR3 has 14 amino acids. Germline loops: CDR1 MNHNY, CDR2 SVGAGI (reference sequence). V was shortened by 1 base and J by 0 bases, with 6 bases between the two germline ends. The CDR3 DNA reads TGTGCCAGCAGTTACTTGATATTGAACACTGAAGCTTTCTTT. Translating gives CASSYLILNTEAFF.

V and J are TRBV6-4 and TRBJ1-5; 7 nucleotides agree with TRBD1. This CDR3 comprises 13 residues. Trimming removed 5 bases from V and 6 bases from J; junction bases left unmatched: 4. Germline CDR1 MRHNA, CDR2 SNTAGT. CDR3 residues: CASSPDRAQPQHF. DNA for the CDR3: TGTGCCAGCAGTCCCGACAGGGCTCAGCCCCAGCATTTT.

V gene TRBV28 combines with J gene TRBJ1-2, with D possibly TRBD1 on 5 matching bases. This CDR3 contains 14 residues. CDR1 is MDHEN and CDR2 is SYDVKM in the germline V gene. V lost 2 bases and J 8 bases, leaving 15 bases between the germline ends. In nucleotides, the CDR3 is TGTGCCAGCAGTTTAGTAAAGGGACCAGGGGGCTACACCTTC. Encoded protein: CASSLVKGPGGYTF.

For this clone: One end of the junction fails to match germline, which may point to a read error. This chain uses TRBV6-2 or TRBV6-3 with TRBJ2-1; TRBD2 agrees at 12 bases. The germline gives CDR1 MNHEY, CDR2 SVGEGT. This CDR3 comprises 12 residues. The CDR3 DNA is TGTGCCAGCAGTCACTCTAGCGGGGGGGAGTTCTTC. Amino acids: CASSHSSGGEFF.

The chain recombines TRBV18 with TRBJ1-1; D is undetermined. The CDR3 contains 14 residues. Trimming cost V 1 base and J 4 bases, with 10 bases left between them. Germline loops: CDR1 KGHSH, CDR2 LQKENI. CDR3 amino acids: CASSPRQDLTEAFF. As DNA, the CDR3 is TGTGCCAGCTCACCACGCCAGGACCTCACTGAAGCTTTCTTT.

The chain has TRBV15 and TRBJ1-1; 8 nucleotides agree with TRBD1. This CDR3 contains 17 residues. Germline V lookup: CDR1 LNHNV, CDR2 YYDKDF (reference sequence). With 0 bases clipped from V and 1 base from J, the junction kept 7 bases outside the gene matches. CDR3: CATSRDTGGRRNTEAFF. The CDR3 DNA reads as TGTGCCACCAGCAGAGATACAGGGGGTAGGCGGAACACTGAAGCTTTCTTT.

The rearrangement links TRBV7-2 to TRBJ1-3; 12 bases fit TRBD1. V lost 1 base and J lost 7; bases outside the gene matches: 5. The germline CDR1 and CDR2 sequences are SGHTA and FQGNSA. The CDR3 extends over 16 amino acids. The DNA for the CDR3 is TGTGCCAGCAGCTTAGAGAGGGGACAGGGGGCTAACACCATATATTTT. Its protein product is CASSLERGQGANTIYF.

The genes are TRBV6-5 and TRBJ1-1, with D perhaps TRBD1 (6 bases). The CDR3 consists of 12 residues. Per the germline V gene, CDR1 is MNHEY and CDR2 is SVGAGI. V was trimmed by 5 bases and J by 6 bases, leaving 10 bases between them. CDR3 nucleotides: TGTGCCAGCAGTCTACAGGGCTCTGAAGCTTTCTTT. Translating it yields CASSLQGSEAFF.

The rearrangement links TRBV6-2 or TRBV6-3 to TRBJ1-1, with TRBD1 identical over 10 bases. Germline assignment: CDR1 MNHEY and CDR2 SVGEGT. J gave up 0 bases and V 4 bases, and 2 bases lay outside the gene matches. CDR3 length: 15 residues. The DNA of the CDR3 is TGTGCCAGCAGTTTGACAGGGGGCATGAACACTGAAGCTTTCTTT. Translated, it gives CASSLTGGMNTEAFF.

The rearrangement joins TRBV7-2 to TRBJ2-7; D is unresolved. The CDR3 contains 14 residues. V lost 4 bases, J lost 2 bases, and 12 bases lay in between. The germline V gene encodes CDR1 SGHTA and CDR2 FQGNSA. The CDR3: CASSSIPGTYEQYF. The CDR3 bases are TGTGCCAGCAGCTCGATACCTGGGACCTACGAGCAGTACTTC.

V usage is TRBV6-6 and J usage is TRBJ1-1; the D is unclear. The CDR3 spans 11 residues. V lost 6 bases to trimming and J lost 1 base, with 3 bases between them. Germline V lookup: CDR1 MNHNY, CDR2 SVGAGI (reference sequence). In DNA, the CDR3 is TGTGCCAGCAGGGAGAACACTGAAGCTTTCTTT. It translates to CASRENTEAFF.

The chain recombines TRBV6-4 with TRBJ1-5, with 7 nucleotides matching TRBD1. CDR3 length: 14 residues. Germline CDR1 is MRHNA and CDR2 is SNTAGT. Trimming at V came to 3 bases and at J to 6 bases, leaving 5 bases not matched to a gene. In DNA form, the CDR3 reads TGTGCCAGCAGTGAACAGGGGTCGGGTCAGCCCCAGCATTTT. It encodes CASSEQGSGQPQHF.

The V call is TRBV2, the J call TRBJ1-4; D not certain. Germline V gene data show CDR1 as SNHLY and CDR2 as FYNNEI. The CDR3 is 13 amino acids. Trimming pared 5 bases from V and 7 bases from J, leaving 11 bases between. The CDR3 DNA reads TGTGCCAGCAGTTCCGGGCCCCCTGAAAAACTGTTTTTT. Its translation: CASSSGPPEKLFF.

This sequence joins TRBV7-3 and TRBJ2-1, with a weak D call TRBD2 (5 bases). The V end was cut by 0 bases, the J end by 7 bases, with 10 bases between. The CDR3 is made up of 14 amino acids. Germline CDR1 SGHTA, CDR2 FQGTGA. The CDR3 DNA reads TGTGCCAGCAGCTTAACGAGGGAGCCTAATGAGCAGTTCTTC. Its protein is CASSLTREPNEQFF.

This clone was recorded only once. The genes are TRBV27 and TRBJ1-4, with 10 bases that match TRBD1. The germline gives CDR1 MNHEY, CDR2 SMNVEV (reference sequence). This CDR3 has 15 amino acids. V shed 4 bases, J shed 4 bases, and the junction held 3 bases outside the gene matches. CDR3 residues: CASSSGQGFNEKLFF. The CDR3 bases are TGTGCCAGCAGTTCGGGACAGGGGTTTAATGAAAAACTGTTTTTT.

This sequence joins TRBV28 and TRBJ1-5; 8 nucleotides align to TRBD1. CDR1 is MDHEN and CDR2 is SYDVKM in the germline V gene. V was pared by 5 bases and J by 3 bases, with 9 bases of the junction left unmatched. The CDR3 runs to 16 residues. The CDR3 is CASSPPGTGANQPQHF. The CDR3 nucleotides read TGTGCCAGCAGTCCCCCAGGGACAGGAGCCAATCAGCCCCAGCATTTT.

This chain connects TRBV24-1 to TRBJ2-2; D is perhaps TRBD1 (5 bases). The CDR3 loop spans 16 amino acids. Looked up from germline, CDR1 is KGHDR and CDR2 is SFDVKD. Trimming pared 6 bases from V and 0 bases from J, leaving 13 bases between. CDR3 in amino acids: CATSFGADANTGELFF. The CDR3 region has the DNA TGTGCCACCAGTTTTGGGGCAGATGCGAACACCGGGGAGCTGTTTTTT.

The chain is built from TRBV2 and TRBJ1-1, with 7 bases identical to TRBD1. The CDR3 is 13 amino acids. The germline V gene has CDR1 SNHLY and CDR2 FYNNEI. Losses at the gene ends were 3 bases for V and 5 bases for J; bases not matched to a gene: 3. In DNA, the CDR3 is TGTGCCAGCAGTGAGGCAGGGGGGACTGAAGCTTTCTTT. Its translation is CASSEAGGTEAFF.

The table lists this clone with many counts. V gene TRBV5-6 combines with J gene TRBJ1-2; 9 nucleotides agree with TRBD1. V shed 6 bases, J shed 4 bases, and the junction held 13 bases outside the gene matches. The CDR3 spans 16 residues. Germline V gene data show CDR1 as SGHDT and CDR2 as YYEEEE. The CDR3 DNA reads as TGTGCCAGCAACCCGACTGGACAGGGGCGGGTCTATGGCTACACCTTC. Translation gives CASNPTGQGRVYGYTF.

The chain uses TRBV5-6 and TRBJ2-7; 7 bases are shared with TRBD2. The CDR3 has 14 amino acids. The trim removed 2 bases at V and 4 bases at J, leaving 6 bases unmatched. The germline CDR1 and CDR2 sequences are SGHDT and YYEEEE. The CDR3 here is CASSLGLVEYEQYF. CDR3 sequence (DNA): TGTGCCAGCAGCTTAGGACTAGTGGAGTACGAGCAGTACTTC.